This T cell receptor beta chain is from a study of T cells in Graves' hyperthyroidism and ophthalmopathy. As for the study in general: Peripheral blood was secured at the point of initial diagnosis, before any treatment.

Study outcomes and limitations: It was a median approximately 6.9 months before onset that the model predicted ophthalmopathy. In the blood, most expanded thyroid clonotypes above 0.001 appeared as well.

Disease duration was under 3 months in the ophthalmopathy patients, who also had a Clinical Activity Score of at least 3 and a NOSPECS grade of at least 4. Many counts were recorded for this clonotype. Its antigen remains unidentified. Trimming took 5 bases from V and 7 from J, leaving 20 bases between them. This CDR3 is 15 amino acids long. RNA transcripts yielded amplified TCR beta CDR3 regions. TCR CDR3 underwent first-round RT-PCR with the HTBI primer set. TCRdb reanalysed the multiplex PCR reads using MiXCR and keeps one entry per CDR3 protein. The sample lists under 350,000 distinct CDR3 sequences, roughly 15% occurring once.

The clonotype originates from a middle-aged woman with Graves' ophthalmopathy. The chain links TRBV12-3 or TRBV12-4 to TRBJ1-2; D might be TRBD1 (5 bases). Sequencing was carried out using blood. Written as DNA, the CDR3 is TGTGCCAGCAGTCCCAAAATCCAGGGCCCGACTGGCTACACCTTC. It codes for CASSPKIQGPTGYTF.